Below are 5 T cell receptor beta chains sequenced from a single sample in a study of blood T cell repertoires in COVID-19. TCRdb keeps only in-frame clones here, not all; method: immunoSEQ multiplex PCR. The table has under 250,000 clones, about 83% seen once; the top ten hold more than 8%. Sequences were obtained from peripheral blood. The receptors stem from a woman between 50 and 59 years old with acute or convalescent COVID-19.

The rearrangement uses TRBV3-1 (or the pseudogene TRBV3-2) and TRBJ2-7, with 7 bases aligning to TRBD1. The CDR3 is 14 residues long. The germline V gene has CDR1 LGHDT and CDR2 YNNKEL (reference sequence). Trimming removed 3 bases from V and 5 bases from J; junction bases left unmatched: 7. CDR3 residues: CASSQSLGGHEQYF. CDR3 nucleotides: TGTGCCAGCAGCCAGAGCCTAGGGGGCCACGAGCAGTACTTC.

V is TRBV7-8 and J is TRBJ2-1; no reliable D call. V was pared by 1 base and J by 5 bases, with 12 bases between. CDR3 length: 15 amino acids. Germline V gene lookup returns CDR1 SGHVS and CDR2 FQNEAQ. For the CDR3, the DNA is TGTGCCAGCAGCTTAGAGACTGCCCTAAACAATGAGCAGTTCTTC. Translating gives CASSLETALNNEQFF.

The chain carries TRBV24-1 and TRBJ2-2; 8 positions match TRBD2. The CDR3 extends over 16 amino acids. Per germline, CDR1 KGHDR and CDR2 SFDVKD. Trimming removed 0 bases from V and 6 bases from J; junction bases left unmatched: 5. DNA of the CDR3: TGTGCCACCAGTGATTTGGGCGGGAGGACCCCCGGGGAGCTGTTTTTT. Translated, it gives CATSDLGGRTPGELFF.

V gene TRBV24-1 combines with J gene TRBJ2-7, with D unresolved. The CDR3 has 14 residues. The germline gives CDR1 KGHDR, CDR2 SFDVKD. V lost 3 bases and J 2 bases, leaving 10 bases between the germline ends. CDR3 residues: CATSDPRGTYEQYF. In DNA form, the CDR3 reads TGTGCCACCAGTGATCCTAGAGGCACCTACGAGCAGTACTTC.

The chain recombines TRBV7-9 with TRBJ2-3; 9 positions agree with TRBD2. This CDR3 is 17 amino acids long. Trimming cost V 0 bases and J 1 base; bases outside gene matches: 5. CDR1 SEHNR and CDR2 FQNEAQ come from the germline V gene (reference sequence). CDR3 amino acids: CASSLAAGGPRTDTQYF. CDR3 bases: TGTGCCAGCAGCTTAGCGGCGGGAGGGCCCCGCACAGATACGCAGTATTTT. Supplemented by reference TRBV7-9 and TRBJ2-3, the full variable domain reads DTGVSQNPRHKITKRGQNVTFRCDPISEHNRLYWYRQTLGQGPEFLTYFQNEAQLEKSRLLSDRFSAERPKGSFSTLEIQRTEQGDSAMYLCASSLAAGGPRTDTQYFGPGTRLTVL.